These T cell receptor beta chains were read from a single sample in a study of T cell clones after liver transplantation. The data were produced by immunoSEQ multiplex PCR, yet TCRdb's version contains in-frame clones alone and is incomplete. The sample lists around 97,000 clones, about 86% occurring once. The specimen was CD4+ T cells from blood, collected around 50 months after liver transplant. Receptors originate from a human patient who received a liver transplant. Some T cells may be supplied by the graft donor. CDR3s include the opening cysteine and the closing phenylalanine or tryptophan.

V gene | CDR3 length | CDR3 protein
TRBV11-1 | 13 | CASSRDREGPLHF
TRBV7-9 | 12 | CASSFGGETQYF
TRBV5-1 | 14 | CASSWGQGNTEAFF
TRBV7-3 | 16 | CASSQQGALKGTEAFF
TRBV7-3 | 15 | CASSLEGTGGGEQYF
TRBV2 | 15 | CASKGESGRNTEAFF
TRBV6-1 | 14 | CASSEDRLTGELFF
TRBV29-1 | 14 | CSCTGPGGEGKLFF
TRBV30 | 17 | CAWMPWTPTGEGEKLFF
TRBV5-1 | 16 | CASSLTTGGSNYGQYF
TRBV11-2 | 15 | CASSLKPGQINEQFF
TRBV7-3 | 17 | CASSPLGTGGMGGELFF
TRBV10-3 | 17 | CATRFFSGPSGANVLTF
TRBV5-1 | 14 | CASSSWTGGDEQYF
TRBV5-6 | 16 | CASSLGTGQGADTQYF
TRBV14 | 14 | CASSQLGRPYGYTF
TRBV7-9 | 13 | CASSRQGEETQYF
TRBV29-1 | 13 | CSALAGPLEPQHF
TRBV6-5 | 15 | CASSLRMDPTYEQYF
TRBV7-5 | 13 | CVRSQTREQGQYF
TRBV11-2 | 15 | CASSLVGQGTYEQYF
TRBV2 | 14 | CAGQRGGTSSEQYF
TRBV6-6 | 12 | CASSLDYNEQFF
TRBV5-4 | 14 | CASSPGGRGKTQYF
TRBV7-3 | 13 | CASSLVRNTEAFF
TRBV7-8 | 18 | CASSPGTGHVTGANVLTF
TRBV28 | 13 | CASRVRGNQPQHF
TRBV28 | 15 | CASSFRGAGLETQYF
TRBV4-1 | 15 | CASSPTGTGTEKLFF
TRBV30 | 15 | CAWSVHGPGAYEQYF
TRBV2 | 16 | CASNGYLREGRYEQYF
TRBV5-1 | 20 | CASSHISGLAGGVNTGELFF
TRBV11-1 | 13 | CASSLGSSSPLHF
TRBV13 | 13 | CASSIGVQETQYF
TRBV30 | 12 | CAWNTGLGGYTF
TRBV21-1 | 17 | CASSKAQIRDRAYEQYF
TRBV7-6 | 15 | CASSLVAGGLTEAFF
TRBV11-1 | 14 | CASSFGREYNEQFF
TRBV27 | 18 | CASSYPGQGFWGNQPQHF
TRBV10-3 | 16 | CAISGTVEPMKHGYTF
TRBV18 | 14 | CASSPRGASYEQYF
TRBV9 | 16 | CASSVSGRSSGNTIYF
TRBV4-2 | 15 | CASSQPGQSSYEQYF
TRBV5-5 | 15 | CASSLIAGGGNTIYF
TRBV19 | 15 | CASSTFGQGQGEQYF
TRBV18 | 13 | CASSPRQSGEQYF
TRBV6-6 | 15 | CASSYSPQLGNTIYF
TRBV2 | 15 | CASETFAGVYNEQFF
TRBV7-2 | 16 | CASSRGGTQSTGGYTF
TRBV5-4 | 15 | CASSYNKGQGGEQYF
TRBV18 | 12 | CASSPLNTEAFF
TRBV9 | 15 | CASSHGTGDNQPQHF
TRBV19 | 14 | CASSPWTGVETQYF